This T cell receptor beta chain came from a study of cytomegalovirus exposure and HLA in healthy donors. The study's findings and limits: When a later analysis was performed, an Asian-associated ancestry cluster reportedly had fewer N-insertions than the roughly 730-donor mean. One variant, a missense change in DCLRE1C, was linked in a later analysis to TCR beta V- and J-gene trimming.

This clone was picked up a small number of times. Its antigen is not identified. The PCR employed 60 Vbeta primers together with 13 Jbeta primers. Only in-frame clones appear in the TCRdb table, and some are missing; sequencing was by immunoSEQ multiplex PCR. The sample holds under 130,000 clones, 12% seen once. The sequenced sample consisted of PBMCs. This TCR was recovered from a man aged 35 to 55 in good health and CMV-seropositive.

The CDR3 DNA sequence: TGTGCCTGGGGGACTAGCGCAACCACAGATACGCAGTATTTT. This codes for CAWGTSATTDTQYF. J is TRBJ2-3 and V is TRBV30; TRBD2 matches at 10 bases. Germline values: CDR1 GTSNPN, CDR2 SVGIG (reference sequence). The CDR3 is 14 amino acids. The V gene end was trimmed by 5 bases and the J gene end by 2 bases; junction bases not matched to a gene: 4. Complete variable domain (other parts from reference TRBV30 and TRBJ2-3): SQTIHQWPATLVQPVGSPLSLECTVEGTSNPNLYWYRQAAGRGLQLLFYSVGIGQISSEVPQNLSASRPQDRQFILSSKKLLLSDSGFYLCAWGTSATTDTQYFGPGTRLTVL.